The 21 T cell receptor beta chains reported below all come from one sample, sequenced in a study of blood T cell repertoires in COVID-19 (dated by TCRdb to between 2020 and 2021). Library method: the immunoSEQ multiplex PCR assay. TCRdb took this table from immuneACCESS and kept in-frame rearrangements with V and J called. Such tables lack part of the clones; where checked against another copy, unresolved V genes explain under half of the gap, and the rest is unexplained. The sample profile shows about 300,000 clones; 85% to 90% of them were found once. The ten largest clones take up 1% to 1.5% of the sample. The sequenced sample consisted of peripheral blood. These TCRs come from a man aged 65 to 85 with acute or convalescent COVID-19.

The gene calls are TRBV3-1 (or the pseudogene TRBV3-2) and TRBJ1-6; no definite D call. Deletions cut 7 bases from V and 9 bases from J, with 13 bases between. The germline V gene has CDR1 LGHDT and CDR2 YNNKEL (reference sequence). The CDR3 is 13 residues long. The CDR3: CASTRSEGSPLHF. The CDR3 DNA is TGTGCCAGCACCCGTAGTGAGGGTTCACCCCTCCACTTT.

This chain connects TRBV18 to TRBJ2-2; 8 nucleotides agree with TRBD2. Unmatched junction bases numbered 8, after V lost 0 bases and J lost 5 bases. Germline CDR1 is KGHSH and CDR2 is LQKENI. The CDR3 is 17 residues long. In DNA, the CDR3 is TGTGCCAGCTCACCACCCCCCGGGGGGGCAGGAACCGGGGAGCTGTTTTTT. Translated: CASSPPPGGAGTGELFF.

This sequence joins TRBV6-6 and TRBJ2-5, with TRBD2 identical over 7 bases. Per germline, CDR1 MNHNY and CDR2 SVGAGI (reference sequence). Trimming removed 2 bases from V and 1 base from J; junction bases left unmatched: 4. This CDR3 contains 15 residues. CDR3 sequence: CASSYPSGGQETQYF. DNA of the CDR3: TGTGCCAGCAGTTACCCTAGCGGAGGCCAAGAGACCCAGTACTTC.

The chain recombines TRBV14 with TRBJ2-5; 7 bases fit TRBD1. Germline lookup yields CDR1 SGHDN and CDR2 FVKESK. After removal of 3 bases from V and 0 bases from J, the junction contained 7 bases not matched to a gene. The CDR3 spans 16 residues. CDR3 sequence: CASSQGQFGYQETQYF. CDR3 sequence (DNA): TGTGCCAGCAGCCAGGGACAGTTTGGTTACCAAGAGACCCAGTACTTC.

The rearrangement links TRBV7-6 to TRBJ1-3, with a weak D call TRBD1 (5 bases). Per the germline V gene, CDR1 is SGHVS and CDR2 is FNYEAQ. The length of the CDR3 is 17 residues. The V gene lost 2 bases and the J gene lost 0 bases, with 14 bases spanning the gap. CDR3 in amino acids: CASSLQPTENSGNTIYF. The CDR3 DNA follows: TGTGCCAGCAGCTTACAGCCGACAGAAAACTCTGGAAACACCATATATTTT.

The rearrangement joins TRBV6-5 to TRBJ1-2; D not certain. The germline CDR1 and CDR2 sequences are MNHEY and SVGAGI. V dropped 6 bases and J dropped 8 bases, with 16 bases sitting between them. The CDR3 totals 13 residues. CDR3 residues: CASRRENYSGYTF. Written as DNA, the CDR3 is TGTGCCAGCAGGAGGGAAAACTATTCCGGCTACACCTTC.

The chain recombines TRBV19 with TRBJ1-3, with TRBD1 matching over 8 bases. J was trimmed by 2 bases and V by 7 bases; bases with no gene match: 1. Looked up from germline, CDR1 is LNHDA and CDR2 is SQIVND (reference sequence). CDR3 size: 13 residues. In nucleotides, the CDR3 is TGTGCCAGTAACAGGGGGACTGGAAACACCATATATTTT. Translation: CASNRGTGNTIYF.

The chain recombines TRBV6-5 with TRBJ1-1; D call uncertain. In germline, CDR1 is MNHEY, CDR2 SVGAGI. The CDR3 runs to 15 residues. V lost 6 bases and J 0 bases, leaving 14 bases between the germline ends. The CDR3 is CASSRQVLMNTEAFF. The CDR3 DNA sequence: TGTGCCAGCAGCAGACAAGTTCTAATGAACACTGAAGCTTTCTTT.

The table lists this clone with a count of one. The rearrangement uses TRBV4-2 and TRBJ1-6; D perhaps matches TRBD1 (6 bases). Trimming removed 3 bases at V and 8 bases at J, with 11 bases between. Germline V gene data show CDR1 as LGHNA and CDR2 as YNFKEQ. The length of the CDR3 is 14 residues. The CDR3 here is CASSQGRGDSPLHF. CDR3 bases: TGTGCCAGCAGCCAGGGCAGGGGTGATTCACCCCTCCACTTT.

The rearrangement joins TRBV5-6 to TRBJ1-3; tentative D call: TRBD1 (5 bases). The CDR3 contains 17 residues. Germline lookup yields CDR1 SGHDT and CDR2 YYEEEE. V was trimmed by 1 base and J by 1 base, leaving 15 bases between them. The CDR3 here is CASSLTDSQVSGNTIYF. CDR3 bases: TGTGCCAGCAGCTTGACCGACAGCCAGGTATCTGGAAACACCATATATTTT.

The V call is TRBV11-2, the J call TRBJ2-2, with 10 bases aligning to TRBD2. The CDR3 length is 16 residues. After removal of 0 bases from V and 6 bases from J, the junction contained 4 bases not matched to a gene. Germline CDR1 SGHAT, CDR2 FQNNGV. The CDR3: CASSLDPSGGPGELFF. Here the CDR3 DNA reads TGTGCCAGCAGCTTAGATCCTAGCGGGGGTCCCGGGGAGCTGTTTTTT.

This chain uses TRBV6-2 or TRBV6-3 with TRBJ2-7, with TRBD1 identical over 8 bases. This CDR3 has 14 residues. The V gene end was trimmed by 5 bases and the J gene end by 5 bases; junction bases not matched to a gene: 8. Germline CDR1 MNHEY, CDR2 SVGEGT. This chain's CDR3 is CASSDRQGTDEQYF. The DNA of the CDR3 is TGTGCCAGCAGTGACAGACAGGGGACCGACGAGCAGTACTTC.

The chain carries TRBV15 and TRBJ2-7, with TRBD1 as a possible D gene (6 bases). The ends were cut back, 1 base at V and 4 bases at J, with 14 bases in the middle. Germline V gene lookup returns CDR1 LNHNV and CDR2 YYDKDF (reference sequence). The CDR3 runs to 15 residues. CDR3 DNA sequence: TGTGCCACCAGCAGAGGCGTACAGGGAAAATACGAGCAGTACTTC. Its protein is CATSRGVQGKYEQYF.

CDR3 coding DNA: TGTGCCAGCACGAAAAGCGGGTGGCATACGCAGTATTTT. Translation gives CASTKSGWHTQYF. This chain connects TRBV28 to TRBJ2-3; D possibly corresponds to TRBD2 (6 bases). The CDR3 has 13 residues. V lost 7 bases, J lost 7 bases, and 15 bases lay in between. Germline values: CDR1 MDHEN, CDR2 SYDVKM.

This clone was counted only a few times. V usage is TRBV6-2 or TRBV6-3 and J usage is TRBJ1-1; D may be TRBD1 (5 bases). Germline values: CDR1 MNHEY, CDR2 SVGEGT. CDR3 length: 15 amino acids. V shed 6 bases and J shed 3 bases, with 17 bases lying between them. The DNA for the CDR3 is TGTGCCAGCAGCCCCTTGGGGCAGGGCGACACTGAAGCTTTCTTT. Protein product: CASSPLGQGDTEAFF.

CDR3 region: CASSAEGAGGYDEQFF. In nucleotides, the CDR3 is TGTGCCAGCAGCGCCGAGGGAGCGGGAGGGTACGATGAGCAGTTCTTC. This chain uses TRBV9 with TRBJ2-1; 10 bases fit TRBD2. Unmatched junction bases numbered 11, after V lost 3 bases and J lost 8 bases. This CDR3 region has 16 residues. From germline, CDR1 is SGDLS and CDR2 YYNGEE.

This chain joins TRBV30 and TRBJ1-2, with 8 positions matching TRBD1. There are 13 residues in the CDR3. The germline gives CDR1 GTSNPN, CDR2 SVGIG (reference sequence). The V segment lost 3 bases and the J segment 8 bases; nucleotides outside the gene matches: 8. CDR3 sequence: CAWSRDRGGGYTF. DNA of the CDR3: TGTGCCTGGAGCCGAGACAGGGGCGGAGGCTACACCTTC.

The genes are TRBV19 and TRBJ2-7; D possibly corresponds to TRBD2 (6 bases). Looked up from germline, CDR1 is LNHDA and CDR2 is SQIVND (reference sequence). Trimming pared 7 bases from V and 2 bases from J, leaving 21 bases between. The CDR3 runs 16 residues. The CDR3 region has the DNA TGTGCCAGTAAACCGGGGTTAACGGCGGGGCCCTACGAGCAGTACTTC. It encodes CASKPGLTAGPYEQYF.

The chain uses TRBV7-8 and TRBJ2-5; TRBD2 matches 11 bases. V gave up 5 bases and J gave up 2 bases; unmatched junction bases: 4. The CDR3 runs to 15 residues. Germline loops: CDR1 SGHVS, CDR2 FQNEAQ. The CDR3 loop is CASSPSGGSQETQYF. In nucleotides, the CDR3 is TGTGCCAGCAGCCCTAGCGGGGGGTCTCAAGAGACCCAGTACTTC.

The chain combines TRBV24-1 with TRBJ2-2; 7 bases are shared with TRBD1. This CDR3 is built from 15 residues. V gave up 9 bases and J gave up 0 bases; unmatched junction bases: 6. Germline values: CDR1 KGHDR, CDR2 SFDVKD. The CDR3: CATGRQGSNTGELFF. The CDR3 region has the DNA TGTGCCACCGGAAGACAGGGCTCGAACACCGGGGAGCTGTTTTTT.

The chain employs TRBV6-5 and TRBJ2-1; the match to TRBD2 covers 9 bases. V lost 2 bases to trimming and J lost 6 bases; unmatched junction nucleotides: 5. In germline, CDR1 is MNHEY, CDR2 SVGAGI. The length of the CDR3 is 15 residues. CDR3 nucleotides: TGTGCCAGCAGTTACGCGGGACTAGCAGGCAATGAGCAGTTCTTC. Translation gives CASSYAGLAGNEQFF.